The sequence of this TCR beta chain was determined in a study of T cell responses to AZD1222 COVID-19 vaccine. Overall study: Second doses at about 4 or about 12 weeks were pooled.

TCRdb's copy holds only in-frame clones and misses some; the assay was immunoSEQ multiplex PCR. This sample has about 150,000 clones, with over 85% found just once. The CDR3 runs to 14 residues. The germline V gene encodes CDR1 LNHDA and CDR2 SQIVND (reference sequence). V was pared by 2 bases and J by 7 bases, with 12 bases between. This receptor was taken from an adult in good health. J is TRBJ1-5 and V is TRBV19; tentatively, D is TRBD1 (6 bases). The sample consisted of peripheral blood, taken on day 0 of AZD1222 vaccination. The CDR3 loop is CASSITGGIQPQHF. The CDR3 region has the DNA TGTGCCAGTAGTATAACCGGGGGCATACAGCCCCAGCATTTT. The complete variable domain, with remaining parts taken from reference TRBV19 and TRBJ1-5, reads DGGITQSPKYLFRKEGQNVTLSCEQNLNHDAMYWYRQDPGQGLRLIYYSQIVNDFQKGDIAEGYSVSREKKESFPLTVTSAQKNPTAFYLCASSITGGIQPQHFGDGTRLSIL.